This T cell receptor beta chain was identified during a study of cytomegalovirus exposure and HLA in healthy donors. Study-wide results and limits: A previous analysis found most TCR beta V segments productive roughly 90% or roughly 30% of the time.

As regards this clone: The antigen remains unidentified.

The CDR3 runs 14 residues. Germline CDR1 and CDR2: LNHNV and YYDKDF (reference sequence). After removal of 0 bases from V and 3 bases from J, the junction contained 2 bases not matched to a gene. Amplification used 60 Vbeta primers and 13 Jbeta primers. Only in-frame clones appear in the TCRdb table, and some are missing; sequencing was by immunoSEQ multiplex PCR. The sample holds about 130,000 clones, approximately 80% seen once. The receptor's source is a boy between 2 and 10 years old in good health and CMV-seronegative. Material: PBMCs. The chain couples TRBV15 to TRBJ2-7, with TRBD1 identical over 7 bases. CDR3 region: CATSRDRGIYEQYV. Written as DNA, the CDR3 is TGTGCCACCAGCAGAGACAGGGGGATCTACGAGCAGTACGTC.